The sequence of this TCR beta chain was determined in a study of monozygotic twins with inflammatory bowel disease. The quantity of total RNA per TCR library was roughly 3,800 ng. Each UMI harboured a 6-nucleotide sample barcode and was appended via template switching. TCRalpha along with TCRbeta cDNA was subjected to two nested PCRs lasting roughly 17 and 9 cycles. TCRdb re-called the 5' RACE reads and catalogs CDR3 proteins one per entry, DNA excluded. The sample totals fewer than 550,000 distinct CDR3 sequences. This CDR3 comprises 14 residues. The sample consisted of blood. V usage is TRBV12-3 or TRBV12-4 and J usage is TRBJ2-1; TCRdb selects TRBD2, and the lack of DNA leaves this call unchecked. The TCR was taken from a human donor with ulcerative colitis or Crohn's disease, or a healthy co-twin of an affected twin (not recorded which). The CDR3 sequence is CASTLRLATMEQFF.